The 10 T cell receptor beta chains reported below all come from one sample, sequenced in a study of cytomegalovirus exposure and HLA in healthy donors. Only in-frame clones appear in the TCRdb table, and some are missing; sequencing was by immunoSEQ multiplex PCR. The data show about 120,000 clones, 80% to 90% seen once. Sequencing was done on a sample of PBMCs. Receptors originate from a woman between 18 and 29 years old in good health and CMV-seronegative.

The chain uses TRBV28 and TRBJ1-1, with D possibly TRBD1 on 6 matching bases. CDR3 size: 13 residues. Between the trimmed V and J ends, which lost 4 bases and 7 bases, there was a span of 13 bases. Germline lookup yields CDR1 MDHEN and CDR2 SYDVKM. The CDR3 region is CASSSWTENEAFF. CDR3 sequence (DNA): TGTGCCAGCAGTTCCTGGACAGAGAATGAAGCTTTCTTT. Complete variable domain (other parts from reference TRBV28 and TRBJ1-1): DVKVTQSSRYLVKRTGEKVFLECVQDMDHENMFWYRQDPGLGLRLIYFSYDVKMKEKGDIPEGYSVSREKKERFSLILESASTNQTSMYLCASSSWTENEAFFGQGTRLTVV.

This chain links TRBV29-1 with TRBJ2-7; 9 positions agree with TRBD1. The CDR3 is 13 amino acids. Germline assignment: CDR1 SQVTM and CDR2 ANQGSEA. The CDR3 DNA sequence: TGCGGGGTAGAGACAGGGGGACGGTACGAGCAGTACTTC. Protein product: CGVETGGRYEQYF.

The chain uses TRBV5-4 and TRBJ2-7, with D tentatively TRBD2 (6 bases). This CDR3 has 11 amino acids. Germline V CDR1 and CDR2: SGHNT, YYREEE (reference sequence). Between the trimmed V and J ends, which lost 9 bases and 6 bases, there was a span of 13 bases. CDR3 in amino acids: CATANSGEQYV. The CDR3 nucleotides read TGTGCCACCGCCAATAGCGGCGAGCAGTACGTC.

J is TRBJ2-7 and V is TRBV28; 10 bases are shared with TRBD2. V lost 4 bases and J lost 6; bases outside the gene matches: 9. The CDR3 has 15 residues. Germline V gene lookup returns CDR1 MDHEN and CDR2 SYDVKM. The CDR3 sequence is CASSSRAAGGREQYF. CDR3 sequence (DNA): TGTGCCAGCAGTTCCCGGGCAGCGGGAGGGCGCGAGCAGTACTTC.

The gene calls are TRBV27 and TRBJ1-1, with D unresolved. CDR1 is MNHEY, CDR2 SMNVEV, per germline (reference sequence). The CDR3 runs 14 residues. V shed 0 bases and J shed 1 base, with 6 bases lying between them. The CDR3 DNA reads as TGTGCCAGCAGTTTATCAGCAACGAACACTGAAGCTTTCTTT. Residues: CASSLSATNTEAFF.

This clone was seen more than once but under ten times. The chain combines TRBV2 with TRBJ1-5, with 8 bases lining up with TRBD1. The junction had 11 bases not matched to a gene; V was cut back by 3 bases and J by 7 bases. The CDR3 extends over 16 amino acids. Per germline, CDR1 SNHLY and CDR2 FYNNEI. The CDR3 loop reads CASSERDRPLGQPQHF. CDR3 sequence (DNA): TGTGCCAGCAGTGAGAGGGACAGGCCCCTCGGGCAGCCCCAGCATTTT.

CDR3 region: CASRSPGGTYEQYF. In nucleotides, the CDR3 is TGTGCCAGCAGGAGCCCCGGCGGGACCTACGAGCAGTACTTC. The V and J genes are TRBV6-1 and TRBJ2-7; D is possibly TRBD2 (6 bases). The ends were cut back, 6 bases at V and 2 bases at J, with 14 bases in the middle. The CDR3 runs to 14 residues. CDR1 and CDR2 from the germline V gene are MNHNS and SASEGT.

In DNA, the CDR3 is TGCGCCAGCAGCTTAGGGGCGCTATCCGAAAAACTGTTTTTT. Amino acids: CASSLGALSEKLFF. V gene TRBV5-1 combines with J gene TRBJ1-4, with D possibly matching TRBD1 (5 bases). Germline assignment: CDR1 SGHRS and CDR2 YFSETQ. Trimming left V 2 bases short and J 8 bases short, with 13 bases between. There are 14 residues in the CDR3. Complete variable domain (other parts from reference TRBV5-1 and TRBJ1-4): KAGVTQTPRYLIKTRGQQVTLSCSPISGHRSVSWYQQTPGQGLQFLFEYFSETQRNKGNFPGRFSGRQFSNSRSEMNVSTLELGDSALYLCASSLGALSEKLFFGSGTQLSVL.

The chain combines TRBV4-3 with TRBJ1-2, with 9 bases that match TRBD1. V shed 2 bases and J 3 bases; nucleotides not matched to a gene: 4. This CDR3 spans 15 amino acids. Germline CDR1 is LGHNA and CDR2 is YSLEER. CDR3 region: CASSQLTGGDYGYTF. The CDR3 nucleotides read TGCGCCAGCAGCCAATTGACAGGGGGGGACTATGGCTACACCTTC.

This clone has a single count. The chain is built from TRBV25-1 and TRBJ1-2; D is possibly TRBD1 (6 bases). This CDR3 has 12 residues. Trimming took off 10 bases at V and 8 bases at J, with 17 bases between the two ends. Germline V lookup: CDR1 MGHDK, CDR2 SYGVNS. The CDR3 DNA sequence: TGTGCCACCAAGACAGGAGGTCGGGGCTACACCTTC. Amino acids: CATKTGGRGYTF.